These T cell receptor beta chains were read from a single sample in a study of blood T cell repertoires in COVID-19. Clones were read by immunoSEQ multiplex PCR, and TCRdb kept only the in-frame ones, dropping some. Of 210,000 or so clones in the sample, 85% to 90% were seen once. The sequenced sample consisted of peripheral blood. The receptor source for this set is a man aged 50 to 59 with acute or convalescent COVID-19. The CDR3 runs from the conserved cysteine through the conserved F or W. Each record gives: CDR3 DNA, CDR3 protein, V gene, D gene, J gene, clone size. A D gene is named only where the DNA matches it firmly. Not all rows give a size; the values are once, few, many and, for expanded clones, a class.

TGTGCCAGCAGTTTGACAGGGGCGGTCACTGAAGCTTTCTTT,CASSLTGAVTEAFF,TRBV2,TRBD1,TRBJ1-1,once
TGTGCCAGCAGATTGGATATGGGGCAGGGGGAGCTGTTTTTT,CASRLDMGQGELFF,TRBV5-4,-,TRBJ2-2,-
TGTGCCAGCTCACCGCTCGGGCAGGGCCATTCTGAAAAACTGTTTTTT,CASSPLGQGHSEKLFF,TRBV18,-,TRBJ1-4,-
TGTGCCAAGCGACAGGGGGCAAGAAATGAGCAGTTCTTC,CAKRQGARNEQFF,TRBV21-1,-,TRBJ2-1,-
TGTGCCAGCATCCCGACAGGGGTATTTCGTGGCTACACCTTC,CASIPTGVFRGYTF,TRBV25-1,TRBD1,TRBJ1-2,-
TGTGCCAGCAGCCGGGACAGCCTTAGCGGCACTGAAGCTTTCTTT,CASSRDSLSGTEAFF,TRBV11-3,TRBD1,TRBJ1-1,-
TGTGCCAGCAGCTTTACTGGGACAGGGGTCAAAAACATTCAGTACTTC,CASSFTGTGVKNIQYF,TRBV7-9,TRBD1,TRBJ2-4,-
TGTGCCAGCAGCACCCTGGACACCTCCCACCTCTCCTACGAGCAGTACTTC,CASSTLDTSHLSYEQYF,TRBV5-8,-,TRBJ2-7,-
TGTGCCAGCAGCGACAGACCTAGCGGGGAGCTGTTTTTT,CASSDRPSGELFF,TRBV6-4,-,TRBJ2-2,-
TGTGCCAGCAGCCGACAGAACGAAGGGGACTATGGCTACACCTTC,CASSRQNEGDYGYTF,TRBV6-5,-,TRBJ1-2,-
TGTGCCAGCAGCGGAAGGGGACAGCTATGGAGTGGGGCCAACGTCCTGACTTTC,CASSGRGQLWSGANVLTF,TRBV9,TRBD1,TRBJ2-6,-
TGTGCCACTAGCCGGGATAATGGTGAAAAACTGTTTTTT,CATSRDNGEKLFF,TRBV6-5,-,TRBJ1-4,-
TGTGCCAGCAGCTTAGATACTAGCGTCAGCTCCTACAATGAGCAGTTCTTC,CASSLDTSVSSYNEQFF,TRBV11-2,TRBD2,TRBJ2-1,-
TGTGCCAGCAGCCTTAGGACAGGGGCGTATAGCAATCAGCCCCAGCATTTT,CASSLRTGAYSNQPQHF,TRBV4-2,TRBD1,TRBJ1-5,once
TGCGCCAGCAGCTTGGGGGAGGAAGAAAAACTGTTTTTT,CASSLGEEEKLFF,TRBV5-1,-,TRBJ1-4,-
TGCGCCAGCAGCCCCGGTTCGGGTCTAAGCTCCTATAATTCACCCCTCCACTTT,CASSPGSGLSSYNSPLHF,TRBV5-1,-,TRBJ1-6,few
TGTGCCAGCTCGGAGGGCTATAATTCACCCCTCCACTTT,CASSEGYNSPLHF,TRBV19,-,TRBJ1-6,-
TGCGCCAGCAGCATCTCGGGTTTCGGCACGGTGAACACTGAAGCTTTCTTT,CASSISGFGTVNTEAFF,TRBV4-1,-,TRBJ1-1,few
TGTGCCAGCAGCAACGGGAATAACTACGAGCAGTACTTC,CASSNGNNYEQYF,TRBV7-9,-,TRBJ2-7,-
TGTGCCAGCAGCCAAGTCCCGGGACAGGCATACGAGCAGTACTTC,CASSQVPGQAYEQYF,TRBV3-1/TRBV3-2,TRBD1,TRBJ2-7,-
TGTGCCACCCAACTAGCGGGGGCCCGCTACGAGCAGTACTTC,CATQLAGARYEQYF,TRBV6-5,TRBD2,TRBJ2-7,-
TGTGCCAGCTCACAAGGACAGGGGAACACCGGGGAGCTGTTTTTT,CASSQGQGNTGELFF,TRBV18,TRBD1,TRBJ2-2,-
TGTGCCAGCAGTGAAGTAATCGTGGAGGTAAAGACCCAGTACTTC,CASSEVIVEVKTQYF,TRBV6-1,-,TRBJ2-5,-
TGTGCCAGCGGTTGGGCAGGGGATGAAAAACTGTTTTTT,CASGWAGDEKLFF,TRBV7-8,-,TRBJ1-4,-
TGTGCCAGCAGTTACTCGAGGGTCCGGAACACCGGGGAGCTGTTTTTT,CASSYSRVRNTGELFF,TRBV6-5,-,TRBJ2-2,once
TGCGCCAGCAGCCTACAGGTCTCTGGAAACACCATATATTTT,CASSLQVSGNTIYF,TRBV5-1,-,TRBJ1-3,once
TGTGCCAGCAGCTTGCTGGGCCAGAACACTGAAGCTTTCTTT,CASSLLGQNTEAFF,TRBV5-5,-,TRBJ1-1,-
TGTGCCAGTAGAAGAGGACTAGCGGGGGAGCAGTTCTTC,CASRRGLAGEQFF,TRBV19,TRBD2,TRBJ2-1,-
TGTGCCAGCAGCTCCCGGACAGCAGCTAACTATGGCTACACCTTC,CASSSRTAANYGYTF,TRBV5-5,-,TRBJ1-2,-
TGCGCCAGCAGCTTGAACAGCCGTAATGAAAAACTGTTTTTT,CASSLNSRNEKLFF,TRBV5-1,-,TRBJ1-4,-
TGTGCCAGCAGCCTAAACAATGAGCAGTTCTTC,CASSLNNEQFF,TRBV5-6,-,TRBJ2-1,-
TGTGCCAGCAGCGCAGAATACACTGAAGCTTTCTTT,CASSAEYTEAFF,TRBV11-2,-,TRBJ1-1,-
TGTGCCACCAGTGAAGGGTCGGGAGGCTACACCTTC,CATSEGSGGYTF,TRBV24-1,-,TRBJ1-2,once